The 23 T cell receptor beta chains below come from one sample, sequenced in a study of neurological immune-mediated disorders. TCRdb reprocessed the 5' RACE reads with MiXCR, giving one entry per CDR3 protein. The sample lists 64,000 or so distinct CDR3 sequences, 10% occurring once. Time point described: longitudinal time-point 1 (baseline). The sample consisted of PBMCs. Every receptor here comes from a man aged 25-45 years in good health.

This clonotype was seen at least ten times. The V and J genes are TRBV7-3 and TRBJ2-2; TRBD1 matches at 11 bases. From germline, CDR1 is SGHTA and CDR2 FQGTGA. With V trimmed by 5 bases and J by 5 bases, 1 base remained unmatched. The CDR3 totals 14 residues. Here the CDR3 DNA reads TGTGCCAGCAGCCGGGACAGGGGGACCGGGGAGCTGTTTTTT. Its translation: CASSRDRGTGELFF.

In this sample, this clonotype turned up many times. The V call is TRBV5-1, the J call TRBJ1-1; D unresolved. Germline V gene sequence: CDR1 SGHRS, CDR2 YFSETQ. The CDR3 totals 14 residues. The V end was cut by 1 base, the J end by 3 bases, with 10 bases between. Written as DNA, the CDR3 is TGCGCCAGCAGCTTGAAAGGATTGGACACTGAAGCTTTCTTT. It encodes CASSLKGLDTEAFF.

In regard to this clonotype: At one end, the junction sequence differs from germline, possibly due to a read error. J is TRBJ2-2 and V is TRBV28; 9 nucleotides match TRBD1. This CDR3 comprises 17 residues. Germline assignment: CDR1 MDHEN and CDR2 SYDVKM. For the CDR3, the DNA is TGTGCAAGCAGTTTATGGGACAGGGTTATTAGCTCCGGGGAGCTGTTTTTT. It encodes CASSLWDRVISSGELFF.

This clonotype appeared many times. V usage is TRBV10-3 and J usage is TRBJ2-7; possibly TRBD1 or TRBD2 for D (5 bases each). Trimming stripped 3 bases from V and 2 bases from J, with 29 bases between. The CDR3 is 20 residues long. Germline assignment: CDR1 ENHRY and CDR2 SYGVKD. The CDR3 reads CAISESGTERFEDHAYEQYF. In DNA, the CDR3 is TGTGCCATCAGTGAAAGTGGGACGGAGAGGTTTGAGGACCATGCCTACGAGCAGTACTTC.

The table lists this clonotype with many counts. The gene calls are TRBV29-1 and TRBJ2-5; 8 bases map to TRBD1. The ends lost 5 bases at V and 5 bases at J; junction bases unmatched: 10. This CDR3 has 14 residues. The germline V gene encodes CDR1 SQVTM and CDR2 ANQGSEA. CDR3 coding DNA: TGCAGCGTTTCACCCCCGACAGGGGTGGAGACCCAGTACTTC. Translation: CSVSPPTGVETQYF.

This clonotype was recorded many times. CDR3 amino acids: CASSSRQGFMQYF. In DNA, the CDR3 is TGTGCCAGCAGCTCGAGACAGGGGTTTATGCAGTATTTT. The V gene is TRBV11-1, the J gene TRBJ2-3, with 8 bases that match TRBD1. The J segment lost 11 bases and the V segment lost 4 bases, leaving 8 bases of the junction unmatched. The CDR3 totals 13 residues. Germline CDR1 reads SGHAT; CDR2 reads FQDESV (reference sequence).

J is TRBJ2-5 and V is TRBV5-1, with TRBD1 identical over 7 bases. V dropped 4 bases and J dropped 5; count of bases not matched to a gene: 11. There are 15 residues in the CDR3. Germline assignment: CDR1 SGHRS and CDR2 YFSETQ. The CDR3 protein is CASSATGDFGETQYF. DNA for the CDR3: TGCGCCAGCAGCGCTACAGGGGATTTTGGGGAGACCCAGTACTTC.

This clonotype was observed many times. The chain recombines TRBV7-9 with TRBJ2-7; D gene uncertain. With 3 bases removed from V and 6 bases from J, the gap between germline ends came to 12 bases. This CDR3 contains 13 residues. Germline loops: CDR1 SEHNR, CDR2 FQNEAQ (reference sequence). The CDR3 nucleotides are TGTGCCAGCAGCTTCCCGGGTCGTTCCGAGCAGTACTTC. Translating it yields CASSFPGRSEQYF.

This clonotype was recorded at least ten times. The chain joins TRBV28 to TRBJ1-1; D unresolved. Germline V gene sequence: CDR1 MDHEN, CDR2 SYDVKM. The CDR3 has 14 residues. V was pared by 6 bases and J by 0 bases, with 11 bases between. CDR3 nucleotide sequence: TGTGCCAGCAGGAAACCTGCACTGAACACTGAAGCTTTCTTT. Amino acids: CASRKPALNTEAFF. Looking up the rest from reference TRBV28 and TRBJ1-1 gives the full variable domain: DVKVTQSSRYLVKRTGEKVFLECVQDMDHENMFWYRQDPGLGLRLIYFSYDVKMKEKGDIPEGYSVSREKKERFSLILESASTNQTSMYLCASRKPALNTEAFFGQGTRLTVV.

This clonotype has a count of ten or more. The chain links TRBV6-2 or TRBV6-3 to TRBJ2-5; D is undetermined. The CDR3 runs 11 residues. Germline CDR1 MNHEY, CDR2 SVGEGT. Deletions cut 1 base from V and 4 bases from J, with 1 base between. The CDR3 DNA follows: TGTGCCAGCAGTTACTTAGAGACCCAGTACTTC. Its protein is CASSYLETQYF.

Ten or more counts support this clonotype. The CDR3 loop is CASSGLPGQPAQHF. In DNA form, the CDR3 reads TGTGCCAGCAGTGGATTACCGGGACAGCCAGCCCAGCATTTT. V and J are TRBV6-1 and TRBJ1-5; TRBD1 agrees at 7 bases. CDR1 and CDR2 (germline): MNHNS, SASEGT. The J segment lost 11 bases and the V segment lost 4 bases, leaving 11 bases of the junction unmatched. This CDR3 region has 14 residues.

This clonotype was seen ten or more times. The chain joins TRBV9 to TRBJ2-3; the D call may be TRBD1 or TRBD2 (6 bases each). This CDR3 has 14 residues. Germline V gene data show CDR1 as SGDLS and CDR2 as YYNGEE. V gave up 3 bases and J gave up 6 bases, with 14 bases separating them. The CDR3 here is CASSEGGNADTQYF. The CDR3, as DNA: TGTGCCAGCAGCGAGGGGGGCAATGCGGATACGCAGTATTTT. The whole variable domain, filled in from reference TRBV9 and TRBJ2-3, reads DSGVTQTPKHLITATGQRVTLRCSPRSGDLSVYWYQQSLDQGLQFLIQYYNGEERAKGNILERFSAQQFPDLHSELNLSSLELGDSALYFCASSEGGNADTQYFGPGTRLTVL.

This clonotype has ten or more counts. This chain joins TRBV12-3 or TRBV12-4 and TRBJ1-2; D not resolved. With 3 bases removed from V and 6 bases from J, the gap between germline ends came to 8 bases. The CDR3 has 12 amino acids. CDR3 amino acids: CASSFNENGYTF. CDR3 bases: TGTGCCAGCAGTTTTAATGAGAATGGCTACACCTTC.

The table lists this clonotype with many counts. CDR3 nucleotide sequence: TGTGCCAGCAGCTTACAGGGGCGGGGAAGGCCCCAGCATTTT. Protein: CASSLQGRGRPQHF. The rearrangement links TRBV7-2 to TRBJ1-5; D perhaps matches TRBD1 (6 bases). The CDR3 spans 14 residues. The V end lost 2 bases, the J end lost 9 bases, and 14 bases lay between the germline ends. The germline V gene has CDR1 SGHTA and CDR2 FQGNSA.

This clonotype was seen many times. V usage is TRBV9 and J usage is TRBJ1-4; TRBD1 matches 8 bases. Germline CDR1 and CDR2: SGDLS and YYNGEE. The CDR3 extends over 15 amino acids. V was clipped by 4 bases and J by 4 bases; unmatched bases: 6. The CDR3 nucleotides read TGTGCCAGCAGCTCGAAAGGACAGGGTAATGAAAAACTGTTTTTT. Protein: CASSSKGQGNEKLFF. The variable domain in full, completed from reference TRBV9 and TRBJ1-4, reads DSGVTQTPKHLITATGQRVTLRCSPRSGDLSVYWYQQSLDQGLQFLIQYYNGEERAKGNILERFSAQQFPDLHSELNLSSLELGDSALYFCASSSKGQGNEKLFFGSGTQLSVL.

There are many counts of this clonotype. The chain links TRBV28 to TRBJ2-7; either TRBD1 or TRBD2 may supply D (5 bases each). V was clipped by 2 bases and J by 3 bases, with 11 bases between them. The CDR3 covers 14 residues. Per the germline V gene, CDR1 is MDHEN and CDR2 is SYDVKM. The chain's CDR3 is CASSLEGRDYEQYF. In DNA, the CDR3 is TGTGCCAGCAGTTTAGAGGGCAGGGACTACGAGCAGTACTTC.

This clonotype was seen at least ten times. In DNA form, the CDR3 reads TGCGCCAGCAGCCCCCTACAGGGCAATGAGCAGTTCTTC. Translation: CASSPLQGNEQFF. The J gene is TRBJ2-1, the V gene TRBV5-1, with D perhaps TRBD1 (6 bases). Germline lookup yields CDR1 SGHRS and CDR2 YFSETQ. The length of the CDR3 is 13 residues. V lost 4 bases, J lost 6 bases, and 11 bases lay in between.

This clonotype has ten or more counts. The chain is built from TRBV6-5 and TRBJ2-7, with D unclear. This CDR3 comprises 17 residues. V lost 0 bases, J lost 0 bases, and 15 bases lay in between. CDR1 is MNHEY and CDR2 is SVGAGI in the germline V gene. CDR3 sequence reads: CASSYSKSQASSYEQYF. The CDR3 DNA reads as TGTGCCAGCAGTTACTCGAAAAGCCAAGCCAGCTCCTACGAGCAGTACTTC.

The CDR3, as DNA: TGCAGCGTCGTTAGCGGGAGCGTGGCAGATACGCAGTATTTT. Its protein product is CSVVSGSVADTQYF. The chain joins TRBV29-1 to TRBJ2-3; TRBD2 aligns across 9 bases. V was pared by 6 bases and J by 4 bases, with 8 bases of the junction left unmatched. The CDR3 totals 14 residues. CDR1 and CDR2 (germline): SQVTM, ANQGSEA.

The table lists this clonotype with many counts. DNA for the CDR3: TGTGCCAGCAGCCAGTTGACAGGATCTAATGAAAAACTGTTTTTT. Its protein is CASSQLTGSNEKLFF. This chain joins TRBV14 and TRBJ1-4; D might be TRBD1 (6 bases). Germline loops: CDR1 SGHDN, CDR2 FVKESK. This CDR3 contains 15 residues. Trimming took off 3 bases at V and 3 bases at J, with 11 bases between the two ends.

In this sample, this clonotype turned up many times. This chain joins TRBV4-2 and TRBJ2-7; a weak D match, TRBD2 (6 bases). CDR3 length equals 13 residues. V was pared by 6 bases and J by 3 bases, with 12 bases between. The germline CDR1 and CDR2 sequences are LGHNA and YNFKEQ. In nucleotides, the CDR3 is TGTGCCAGCAGTCTTAGCGGAGACTACGAGCAGTACTTC. It is translated as CASSLSGDYEQYF.

This clonotype was seen a handful of times. The chain recombines TRBV5-1 with TRBJ2-7; D is possibly TRBD1 or TRBD2 (5 bases each). This CDR3 spans 14 amino acids. Germline CDR1 and CDR2: SGHRS and YFSETQ. Trimming pared 0 bases from V and 5 bases from J, leaving 12 bases between. The CDR3, as DNA: TGCGCCAGCAGCTTGGGAGGGGCCCACGACGAGCAGTACTTC. Protein sequence: CASSLGGAHDEQYF.

V and J are TRBV7-9 and TRBJ1-5; D perhaps matches TRBD1 (6 bases). The V gene lost 5 bases and the J gene lost 1 base, with 6 bases spanning the gap. This CDR3 spans 13 amino acids. Germline-derived CDR1 and CDR2 are SEHNR and FQNEAQ (reference sequence). CDR3 amino acids: CASSGQSNQPQHF. The CDR3 DNA reads TGTGCCAGCAGCGGACAGAGCAATCAGCCCCAGCATTTT.